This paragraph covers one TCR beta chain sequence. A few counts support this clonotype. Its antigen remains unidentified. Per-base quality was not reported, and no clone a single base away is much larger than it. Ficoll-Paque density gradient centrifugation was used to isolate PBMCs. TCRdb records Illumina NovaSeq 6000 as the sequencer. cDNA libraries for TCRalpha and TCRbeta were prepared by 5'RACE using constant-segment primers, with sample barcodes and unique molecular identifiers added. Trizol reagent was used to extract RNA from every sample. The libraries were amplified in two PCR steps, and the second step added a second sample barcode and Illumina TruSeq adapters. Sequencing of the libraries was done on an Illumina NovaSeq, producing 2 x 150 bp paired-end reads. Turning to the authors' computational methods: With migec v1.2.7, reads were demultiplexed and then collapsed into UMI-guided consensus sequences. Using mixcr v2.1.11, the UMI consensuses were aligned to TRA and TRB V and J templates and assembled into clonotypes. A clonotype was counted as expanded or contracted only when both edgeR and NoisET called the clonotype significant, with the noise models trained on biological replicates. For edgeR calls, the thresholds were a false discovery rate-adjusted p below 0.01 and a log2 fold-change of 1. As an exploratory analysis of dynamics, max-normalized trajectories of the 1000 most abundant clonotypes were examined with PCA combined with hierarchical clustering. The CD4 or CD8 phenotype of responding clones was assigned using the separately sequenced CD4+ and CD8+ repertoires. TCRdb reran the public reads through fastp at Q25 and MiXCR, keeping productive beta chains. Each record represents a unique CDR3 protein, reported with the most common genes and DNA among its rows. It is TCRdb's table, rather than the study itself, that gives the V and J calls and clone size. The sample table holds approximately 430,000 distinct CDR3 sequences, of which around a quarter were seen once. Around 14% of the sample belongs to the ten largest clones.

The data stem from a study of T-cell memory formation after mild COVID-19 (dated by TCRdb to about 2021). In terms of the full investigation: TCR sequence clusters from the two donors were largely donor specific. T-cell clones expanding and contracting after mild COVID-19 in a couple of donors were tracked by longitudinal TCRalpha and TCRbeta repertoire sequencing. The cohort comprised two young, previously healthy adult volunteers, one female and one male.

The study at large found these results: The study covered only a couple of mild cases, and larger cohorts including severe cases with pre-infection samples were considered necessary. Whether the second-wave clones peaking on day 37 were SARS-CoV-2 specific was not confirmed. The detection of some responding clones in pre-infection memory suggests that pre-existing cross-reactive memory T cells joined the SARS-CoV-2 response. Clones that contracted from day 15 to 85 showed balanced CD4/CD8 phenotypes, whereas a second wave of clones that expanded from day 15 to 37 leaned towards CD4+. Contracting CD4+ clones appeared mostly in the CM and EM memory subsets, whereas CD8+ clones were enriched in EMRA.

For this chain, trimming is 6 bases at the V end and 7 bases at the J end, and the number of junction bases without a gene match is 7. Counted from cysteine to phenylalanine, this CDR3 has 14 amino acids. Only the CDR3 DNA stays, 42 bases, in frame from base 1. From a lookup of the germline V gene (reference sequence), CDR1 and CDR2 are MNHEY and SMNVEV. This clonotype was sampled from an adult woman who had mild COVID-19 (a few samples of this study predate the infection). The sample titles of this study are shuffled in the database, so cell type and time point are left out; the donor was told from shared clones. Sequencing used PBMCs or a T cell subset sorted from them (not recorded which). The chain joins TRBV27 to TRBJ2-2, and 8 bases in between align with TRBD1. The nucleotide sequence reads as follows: TGTGCCAGCAGGTGGCAGGGGGCGAGCGGGGAGCTGTTTTTT. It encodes CASRWQGASGELFF.